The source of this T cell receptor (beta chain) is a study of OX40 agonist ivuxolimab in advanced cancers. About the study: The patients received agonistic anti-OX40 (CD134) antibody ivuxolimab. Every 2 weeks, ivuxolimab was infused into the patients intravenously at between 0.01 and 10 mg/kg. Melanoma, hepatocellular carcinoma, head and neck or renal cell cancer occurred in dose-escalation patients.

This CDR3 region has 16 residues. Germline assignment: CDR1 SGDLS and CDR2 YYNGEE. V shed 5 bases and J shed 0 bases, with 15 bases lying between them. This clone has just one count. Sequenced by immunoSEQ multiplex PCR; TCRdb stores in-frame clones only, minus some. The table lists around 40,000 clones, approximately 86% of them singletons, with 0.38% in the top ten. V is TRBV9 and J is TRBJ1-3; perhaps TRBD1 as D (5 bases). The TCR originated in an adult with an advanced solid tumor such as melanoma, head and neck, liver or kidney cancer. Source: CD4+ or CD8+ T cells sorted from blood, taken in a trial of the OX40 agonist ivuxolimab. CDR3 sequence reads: CASSREGTFSGNTIYF. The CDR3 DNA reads TGTGCCAGCAGTCGCGAGGGGACCTTCTCTGGAAACACCATATATTTT.